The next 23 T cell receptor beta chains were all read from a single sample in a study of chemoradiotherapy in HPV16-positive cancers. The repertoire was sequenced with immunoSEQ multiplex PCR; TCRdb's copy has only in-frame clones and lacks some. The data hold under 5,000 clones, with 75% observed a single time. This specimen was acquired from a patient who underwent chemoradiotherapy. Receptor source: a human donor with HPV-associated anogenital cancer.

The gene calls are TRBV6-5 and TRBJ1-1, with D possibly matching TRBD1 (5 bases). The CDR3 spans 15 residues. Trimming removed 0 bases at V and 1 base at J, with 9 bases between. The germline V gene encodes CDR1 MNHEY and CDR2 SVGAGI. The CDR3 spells CASSYSIGTNTEAFF. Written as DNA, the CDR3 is TGTGCCAGCAGTTACTCGATAGGGACGAACACTGAAGCTTTCTTT.

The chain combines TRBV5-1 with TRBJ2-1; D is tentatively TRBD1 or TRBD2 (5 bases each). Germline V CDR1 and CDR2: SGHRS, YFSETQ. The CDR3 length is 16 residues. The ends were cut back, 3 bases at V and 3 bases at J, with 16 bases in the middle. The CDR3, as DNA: TGCGCCAGCAGCTCTGGCCGGGGCCGTGACTACAATGAGCAGTTCTTC. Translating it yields CASSSGRGRDYNEQFF.

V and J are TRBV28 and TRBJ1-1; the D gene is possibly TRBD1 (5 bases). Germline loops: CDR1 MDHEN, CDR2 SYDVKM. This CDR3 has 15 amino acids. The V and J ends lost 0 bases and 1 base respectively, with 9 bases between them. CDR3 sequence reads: CASSLWGGENTEAFF. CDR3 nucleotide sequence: TGTGCCAGCAGTTTATGGGGGGGGGAGAACACTGAAGCTTTCTTT.

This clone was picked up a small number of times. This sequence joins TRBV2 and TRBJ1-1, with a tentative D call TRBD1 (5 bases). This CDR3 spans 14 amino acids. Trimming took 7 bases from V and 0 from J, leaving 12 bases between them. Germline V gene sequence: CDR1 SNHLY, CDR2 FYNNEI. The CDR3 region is CASTDRFMNTEAFF. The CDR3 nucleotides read TGTGCCAGCACTGACAGATTCATGAACACTGAAGCTTTCTTT.

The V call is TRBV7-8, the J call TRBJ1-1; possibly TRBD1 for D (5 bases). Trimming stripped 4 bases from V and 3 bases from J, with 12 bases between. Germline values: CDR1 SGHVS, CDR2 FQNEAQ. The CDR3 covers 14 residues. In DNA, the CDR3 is TGTGCCAGCAGCTACCAGGGAGGGGACACTGAAGCTTTCTTT. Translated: CASSYQGGDTEAFF.

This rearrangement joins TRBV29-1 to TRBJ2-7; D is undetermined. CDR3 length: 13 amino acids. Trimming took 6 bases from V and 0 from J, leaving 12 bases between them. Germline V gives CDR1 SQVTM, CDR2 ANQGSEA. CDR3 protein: CSVLGPSSYEQYF. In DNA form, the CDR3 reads TGCAGCGTACTGGGCCCAAGCTCCTACGAGCAGTACTTC.

CDR3 sequence: CASSWTEEISPLHF. The CDR3 region has the DNA TGTGCCAGCAGCTGGACAGAGGAAATTTCACCCCTCCACTTT. The V call is TRBV7-3, the J call TRBJ1-6, with D possibly matching TRBD1 (6 bases). Per germline, CDR1 SGHTA and CDR2 FQGTGA. The CDR3 totals 14 residues. Trimming stripped 4 bases from V and 9 bases from J, with 13 bases between.

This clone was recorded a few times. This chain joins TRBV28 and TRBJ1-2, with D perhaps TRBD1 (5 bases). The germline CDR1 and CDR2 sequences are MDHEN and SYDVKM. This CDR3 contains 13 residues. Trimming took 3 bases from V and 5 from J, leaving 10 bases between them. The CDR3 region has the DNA TGTGCCAGCAGTTTGGGGGAGGGATATGGCTACACCTTC. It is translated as CASSLGEGYGYTF.

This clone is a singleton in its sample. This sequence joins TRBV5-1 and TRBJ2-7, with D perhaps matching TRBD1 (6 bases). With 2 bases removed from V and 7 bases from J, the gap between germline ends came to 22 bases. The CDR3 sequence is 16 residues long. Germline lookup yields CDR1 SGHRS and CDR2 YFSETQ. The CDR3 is CASSFGVSQGSREQYF. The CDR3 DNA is TGCGCCAGCAGCTTCGGAGTGTCACAGGGCTCGAGAGAGCAGTACTTC.

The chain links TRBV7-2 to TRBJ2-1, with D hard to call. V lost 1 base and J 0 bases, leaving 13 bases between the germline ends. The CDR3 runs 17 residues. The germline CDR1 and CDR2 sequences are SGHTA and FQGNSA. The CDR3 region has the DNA TGTGCCAGCAGCTTAGATCAGTGGCTTTCCTCCTACAATGAGCAGTTCTTC. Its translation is CASSLDQWLSSYNEQFF. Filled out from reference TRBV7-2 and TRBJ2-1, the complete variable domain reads GAGVSQSPSNKVTEKGKDVELRCDPISGHTALYWYRQSLGQGLEFLIYFQGNSAPDKSGLPSDRFSAERTGGSVSTLTIQRTQQEDSAVYLCASSLDQWLSSYNEQFFGPGTRLTVL.

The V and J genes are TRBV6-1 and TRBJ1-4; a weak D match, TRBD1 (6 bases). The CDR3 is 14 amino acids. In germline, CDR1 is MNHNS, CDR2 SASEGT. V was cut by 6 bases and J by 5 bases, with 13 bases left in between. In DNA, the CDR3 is TGTGCCAGCAGACGGGACATGGGAAATGAAAAACTGTTTTTT. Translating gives CASRRDMGNEKLFF.

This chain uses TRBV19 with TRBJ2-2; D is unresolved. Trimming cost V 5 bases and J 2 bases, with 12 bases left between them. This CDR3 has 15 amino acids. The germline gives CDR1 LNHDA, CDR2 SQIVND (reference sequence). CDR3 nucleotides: TGTGCCAGTAGTGCCTTAAGATTAAACACCGGGGAGCTGTTTTTT. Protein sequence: CASSALRLNTGELFF.

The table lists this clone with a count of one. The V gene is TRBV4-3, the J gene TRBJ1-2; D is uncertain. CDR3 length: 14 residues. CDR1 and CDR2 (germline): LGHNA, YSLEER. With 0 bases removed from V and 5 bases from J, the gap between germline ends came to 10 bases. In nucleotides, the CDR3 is TGCGCCAGCAGCCAAGAGGGATTTGGGTATGGCTACACCTTC. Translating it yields CASSQEGFGYGYTF.

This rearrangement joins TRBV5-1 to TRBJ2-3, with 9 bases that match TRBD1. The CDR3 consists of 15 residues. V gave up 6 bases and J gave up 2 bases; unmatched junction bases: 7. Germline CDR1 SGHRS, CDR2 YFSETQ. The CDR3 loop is CASTRTGDLTDTQYF. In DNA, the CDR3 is TGCGCCAGCACCAGGACAGGGGACCTCACAGATACGCAGTATTTT.

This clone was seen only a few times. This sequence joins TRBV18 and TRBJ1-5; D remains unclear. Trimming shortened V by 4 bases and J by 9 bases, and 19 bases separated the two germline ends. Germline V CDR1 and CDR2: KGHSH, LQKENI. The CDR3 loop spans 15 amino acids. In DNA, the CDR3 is TGTGCCAGCTCACAGGCGGGGTCGTCGGCGGGGCCCCAGCATTTT. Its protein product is CASSQAGSSAGPQHF.

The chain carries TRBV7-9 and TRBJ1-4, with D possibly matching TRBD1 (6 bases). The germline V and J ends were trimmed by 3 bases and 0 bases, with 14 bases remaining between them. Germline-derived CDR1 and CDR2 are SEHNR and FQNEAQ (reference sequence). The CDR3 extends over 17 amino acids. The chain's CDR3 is CASSLGQGRATNEKLFF. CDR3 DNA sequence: TGTGCCAGCAGCTTGGGACAAGGGCGAGCAACTAATGAAAAACTGTTTTTT.

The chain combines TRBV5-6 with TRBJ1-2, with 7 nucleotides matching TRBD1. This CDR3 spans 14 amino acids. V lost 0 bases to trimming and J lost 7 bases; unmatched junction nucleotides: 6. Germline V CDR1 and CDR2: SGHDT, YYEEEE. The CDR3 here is CASSLGQGVAGYTF. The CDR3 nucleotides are TGTGCCAGCAGCTTGGGACAGGGTGTAGCTGGCTACACCTTC.

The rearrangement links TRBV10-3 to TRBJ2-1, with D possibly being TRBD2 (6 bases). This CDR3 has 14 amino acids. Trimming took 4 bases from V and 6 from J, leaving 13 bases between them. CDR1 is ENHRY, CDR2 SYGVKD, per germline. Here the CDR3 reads CAISARLDLNEQFF. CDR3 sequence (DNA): TGTGCCATCAGTGCCCGACTAGACCTCAATGAGCAGTTCTTC.

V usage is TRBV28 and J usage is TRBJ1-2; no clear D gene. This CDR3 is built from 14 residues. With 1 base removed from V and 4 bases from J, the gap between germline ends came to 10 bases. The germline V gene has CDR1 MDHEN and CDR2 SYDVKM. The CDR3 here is CASSLSWRAYGYTF. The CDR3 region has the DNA TGTGCCAGCAGTTTATCTTGGAGGGCCTATGGCTACACCTTC.

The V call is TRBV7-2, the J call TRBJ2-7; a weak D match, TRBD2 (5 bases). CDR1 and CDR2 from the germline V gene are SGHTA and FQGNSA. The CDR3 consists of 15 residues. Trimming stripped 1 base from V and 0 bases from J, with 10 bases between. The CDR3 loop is CASSLGLEGSYEQYF. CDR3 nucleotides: TGTGCCAGCAGCTTAGGGCTAGAGGGCTCCTACGAGCAGTACTTC.

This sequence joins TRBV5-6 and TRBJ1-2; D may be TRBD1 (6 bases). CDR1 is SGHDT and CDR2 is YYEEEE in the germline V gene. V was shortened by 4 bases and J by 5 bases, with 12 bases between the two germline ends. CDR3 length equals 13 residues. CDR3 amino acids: CASSSGQRYGYTF. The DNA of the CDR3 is TGTGCCAGCAGCAGTGGACAGCGTTATGGCTACACCTTC.

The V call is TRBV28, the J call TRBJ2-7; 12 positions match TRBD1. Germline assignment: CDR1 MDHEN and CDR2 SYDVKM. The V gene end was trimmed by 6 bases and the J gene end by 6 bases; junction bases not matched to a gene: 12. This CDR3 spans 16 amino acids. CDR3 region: CASRTPTGTGGGEQYF. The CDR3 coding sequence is TGTGCCAGCAGGACCCCTACCGGGACAGGGGGCGGCGAGCAGTACTTC.

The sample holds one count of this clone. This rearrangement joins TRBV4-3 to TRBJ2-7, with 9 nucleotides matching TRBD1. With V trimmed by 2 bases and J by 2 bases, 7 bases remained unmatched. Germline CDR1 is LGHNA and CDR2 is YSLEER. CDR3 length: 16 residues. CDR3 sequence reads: CASSQTPYRGPYEQYF. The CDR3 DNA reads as TGCGCCAGCAGCCAAACGCCTTACAGGGGGCCCTACGAGCAGTACTTC.